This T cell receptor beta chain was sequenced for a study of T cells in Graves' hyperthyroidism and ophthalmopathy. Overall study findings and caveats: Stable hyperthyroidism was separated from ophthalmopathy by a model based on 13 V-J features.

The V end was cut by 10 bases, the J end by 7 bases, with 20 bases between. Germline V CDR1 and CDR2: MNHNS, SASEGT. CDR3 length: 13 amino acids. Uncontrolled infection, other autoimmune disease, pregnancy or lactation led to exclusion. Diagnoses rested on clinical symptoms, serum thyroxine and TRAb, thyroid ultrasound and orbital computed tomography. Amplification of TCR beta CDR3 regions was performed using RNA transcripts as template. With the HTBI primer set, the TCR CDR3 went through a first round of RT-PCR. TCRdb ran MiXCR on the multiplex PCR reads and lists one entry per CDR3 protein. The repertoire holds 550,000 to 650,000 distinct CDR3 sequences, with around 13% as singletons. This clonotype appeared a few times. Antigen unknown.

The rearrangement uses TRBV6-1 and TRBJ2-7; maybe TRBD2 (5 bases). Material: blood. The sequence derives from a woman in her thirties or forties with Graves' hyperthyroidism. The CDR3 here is CAIRDLASGEQYF. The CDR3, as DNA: TGTGCCATCAGAGATTTAGCGTCGGGGGAGCAGTACTTC.